This T cell receptor beta chain appears in the sequencing data of a study of beta chain features in type 1 diabetes. At the level of the study: Sorted cell examination encompassed around 100,000,000 cells across all samples. Broader study findings: Among all four CD4+ subsets, Type 1 diabetes patients had TCRB CDR3s that were moderately but significantly shorter.

Expressed TCRB transcripts were sequenced because the entire RNA isolate underwent reverse transcription. Naive, central memory and regulatory T cell samples came to a mean of around 3.5 million reads. Sequencing used immunoSEQ multiplex PCR; TCRdb keeps in-frame clones, though not all of them. The data hold approximately 730,000 clones, with around an eighth observed a single time. Germline CDR1 and CDR2: SGHRS and YFSETQ. This CDR3 has 14 residues. Trimming removed 4 bases from V and 13 bases from J, with 21 bases in between. The sample holds a few counts of this clone. What it recognizes is unknown. Sorted populations were all over 98% pure.

This sequence was found in a man aged 18-30 years with type 1 diabetes. Material for sequencing was naive CD4+ T cells from blood. The chain joins TRBV5-1 to TRBJ2-1, with D possibly matching TRBD1 (6 bases). CDR3 sequence reads: CASSVQGGEFNQFF. As DNA, the CDR3 is TGCGCCAGCAGCGTACAGGGTGGGGAGTTCAATCAGTTCTTC.